The 26 T cell receptor beta chains below were found in one sample sequenced in a study of regulatory T cells. The PCR used 52 TRBV and 13 TRBJ primers. Profiled with immunoSEQ multiplex PCR; TCRdb holds only in-frame clones, not every one. The sample yields approximately 20,000 clones, 93% seen once. The sample consisted of CD8+ T cells sorted from blood. The source of these receptors is a child younger than 10 with CD3G deficiency.

The V call is TRBV7-9, the J call TRBJ2-3, with D perhaps TRBD2 (5 bases). The CDR3 consists of 12 residues. Germline V lookup: CDR1 SEHNR, CDR2 FQNEAQ (reference sequence). The V and J ends lost 4 bases and 8 bases respectively, with 10 bases between them. The CDR3 is CASSSDWGTQYF. CDR3 DNA: TGTGCCAGCAGCTCGGACTGGGGTACGCAGTATTTT.

This sequence joins TRBV10-2 and TRBJ2-7; no clear D gene. V was cut by 6 bases and J by 0 bases, with 12 bases left in between. The germline gives CDR1 WSHSY, CDR2 SAAADI. The CDR3 consists of 14 residues. The CDR3 DNA is TGCGCCAGCAGCTCGTCTTTGACCTCCTACGAGCAGTACTTC. Translation: CASSSSLTSYEQYF.

The V gene is TRBV28, the J gene TRBJ2-7, with 7 bases that match TRBD1. The CDR3 contains 13 residues. Germline CDR1 and CDR2: MDHEN and SYDVKM. Germline trimming cut 5 bases from V and 2 bases from J; bases unmatched to any gene: 3. The CDR3 coding sequence is TGTGCCAGCAGTCGCCAGGGGGCCTACGAGCAGTACTTC. This translates into CASSRQGAYEQYF.

The genes are TRBV19 and TRBJ2-2, with unresolved D. This CDR3 region has 18 residues. The V end was cut by 5 bases, the J end by 6 bases, with 25 bases between. Per germline, CDR1 LNHDA and CDR2 SQIVND (reference sequence). CDR3 bases: TGTGCCAGTAGTCCCGGGTCAAAACAGAAGACTCGGGCCGGGGAGCTGTTTTTT. As protein: CASSPGSKQKTRAGELFF.

The chain joins TRBV27 to TRBJ2-7; D gene unclear. Germline CDR1 and CDR2: MNHEY and SMNVEV (reference sequence). Trimming cost V 4 bases and J 3 bases, with 10 bases left between them. This CDR3 spans 13 amino acids. The CDR3 DNA reads as TGTGCCAGCAGTTACGCTCTCGGCTACGAGCAGTACTTC. Translation gives CASSYALGYEQYF.

The chain has TRBV28 and TRBJ2-7; TRBD1 might be the D (7 bases). CDR3 length: 14 amino acids. CDR1 MDHEN and CDR2 SYDVKM come from the germline V gene. The ends were cut back, 3 bases at V and 6 bases at J, with 15 bases in the middle. The CDR3 spells CASSFTTGRSEQYF. CDR3 nucleotide sequence: TGTGCCAGCAGTTTCACGACAGGGAGGTCCGAGCAGTACTTC.

V gene TRBV18 combines with J gene TRBJ2-7, with no clear D. CDR3 length: 13 amino acids. With 6 bases removed from V and 3 bases from J, the gap between germline ends came to 12 bases. CDR1 is KGHSH and CDR2 is LQKENI in the germline V gene. CDR3 coding DNA: TGTGCCAGCTCGCCCCAGGTGGACTACGAGCAGTACTTC. It specifies CASSPQVDYEQYF.

The rearrangement joins TRBV4-1 to TRBJ1-2; D unresolved. V lost 0 bases and J 5 bases, leaving 10 bases between the germline ends. The CDR3 sequence is 14 residues long. Germline V gene sequence: CDR1 MGHRA, CDR2 YSYEKL. The CDR3 nucleotides are TGCGCCAGCAGCCAAGAGGCCAGTACGTATGGCTACACCTTC. Translated: CASSQEASTYGYTF.

V is TRBV19 and J is TRBJ2-1, with 12 nucleotides matching TRBD2. CDR1 and CDR2 (germline): LNHDA, SQIVND (reference sequence). The V and J ends lost 6 bases and 6 bases, in that order; junction bases with no gene match: 6. The CDR3 length is 15 residues. CDR3: CASRPLAGGGNEQFF. The CDR3 region has the DNA TGTGCCAGTAGGCCTCTAGCGGGAGGGGGCAATGAGCAGTTCTTC.

The rearrangement joins TRBV6-1 to TRBJ2-7, with unresolved D. The V end lost 4 bases, the J end lost 7 bases, and 11 bases lay between the germline ends. The CDR3 is 12 amino acids. Per germline, CDR1 MNHNS and CDR2 SASEGT. As DNA, the CDR3 is TGTGCCAGCAGTGGCCAGTATAGAGAGCAGTACTTC. Its translation is CASSGQYREQYF.

The chain carries TRBV28 and TRBJ1-1, with D possibly matching TRBD1 (6 bases). The ends were cut back, 4 bases at V and 4 bases at J, with 16 bases in the middle. Germline assignment: CDR1 MDHEN and CDR2 SYDVKM. This CDR3 has 15 amino acids. CDR3 loop: CASSYQQGGGTEAFF. CDR3 coding DNA: TGTGCCAGCAGTTACCAACAGGGAGGGGGCACTGAAGCTTTCTTT.

This chain connects TRBV6-1 to TRBJ2-7; D uncertain. The germline CDR1 and CDR2 sequences are MNHNS and SASEGT. V was pared by 2 bases and J by 2 bases, with 4 bases between. This CDR3 is built from 12 residues. The CDR3 region is CASSETAYEQYF. The DNA for the CDR3 is TGTGCCAGCAGTGAAACCGCCTACGAGCAGTACTTC.

V and J are TRBV5-1 and TRBJ2-3; 8 nucleotides line up with TRBD2. Trimming cost V 0 bases and J 5 bases; bases outside gene matches: 8. CDR3 length equals 16 residues. The V gene's germline CDR1 is SGHRS and CDR2 YFSETQ. The CDR3 DNA reads TGCGCCAGCAGCTTGGGACGGGAGGGCCGAAGAGATACGCAGTATTTT. This codes for CASSLGREGRRDTQYF.

This clone was recorded only once. The chain joins TRBV5-1 to TRBJ2-3, with 11 bases fitting TRBD2. CDR3 length: 16 residues. The germline CDR1 and CDR2 sequences are SGHRS and YFSETQ. Unmatched junction bases numbered 8, after V lost 5 bases and J lost 3 bases. In nucleotides, the CDR3 is TGCGCCAGCAGTTCTGGACGACTAGCGGGAACAGATACGCAGTATTTT. As protein: CASSSGRLAGTDTQYF.

This clone was picked up one time. This sequence joins TRBV27 and TRBJ2-7; D gene ambiguous. CDR1 is MNHEY and CDR2 is SMNVEV in the germline V gene (reference sequence). CDR3 size: 12 residues. V was clipped by 4 bases and J by 7 bases, with 11 bases between them. The DNA of the CDR3 is TGTGCCAGCAGTTCTCCCCAAGGGGAGCAGTACTTC. It codes for CASSSPQGEQYF.

This chain uses TRBV4-1 with TRBJ2-3; D is possibly TRBD2 (6 bases). The CDR3 is 15 residues long. Germline V lookup: CDR1 MGHRA, CDR2 YSYEKL. Trimming removed 3 bases from V and 6 bases from J, with 16 bases in between. CDR3 coding DNA: TGCGCCAGCAGCCAGGAGGAGGGAATTGAGGATACGCAGTATTTT. The encoded protein is CASSQEEGIEDTQYF.

The genes are TRBV4-1 and TRBJ1-1; D remains unclear. Trimming shortened V by 0 bases and J by 4 bases, and 6 bases separated the two germline ends. The CDR3 length is 13 residues. Per germline, CDR1 MGHRA and CDR2 YSYEKL. DNA of the CDR3: TGCGCCAGCAGCCAAGAATGGGGCACTGAAGCTTTCTTT. Protein sequence: CASSQEWGTEAFF.

The chain employs TRBV19 and TRBJ2-7, with TRBD2 matching over 8 bases. V was pared by 9 bases and J by 4 bases, with 20 bases of the junction left unmatched. The CDR3 is 17 amino acids. Per the germline V gene, CDR1 is LNHDA and CDR2 is SQIVND (reference sequence). The CDR3 reads CARPSRAGDGFEYEQYF. The CDR3 DNA reads TGTGCCAGGCCCTCGAGAGCGGGAGATGGGTTTGAATACGAGCAGTACTTC.

The V call is TRBV28, the J call TRBJ2-7; 9 bases align to TRBD2. From germline, CDR1 is MDHEN and CDR2 SYDVKM. Trimming at V came to 6 bases and at J to 0 bases, leaving 3 bases not matched to a gene. The CDR3 runs 14 residues. CDR3 region: CASRNSGGSYEQYF. CDR3 nucleotides: TGTGCCAGCAGGAATAGCGGGGGCTCCTACGAGCAGTACTTC.

The CDR3 DNA is TGTGCCAGCAGAGGGACTAGCGGCTACGAGCAGTACTTC. Translated, it gives CASRGTSGYEQYF. The chain links TRBV6-6 to TRBJ2-7; TRBD2 matches at 11 bases. This CDR3 contains 13 residues. V shed 6 bases and J 3 bases; nucleotides not matched to a gene: 1. Germline CDR1 reads MNHNY; CDR2 reads SVGAGI (reference sequence).

This clone was recorded a few times. The V gene is TRBV28, the J gene TRBJ2-7, with TRBD2 identical over 7 bases. The CDR3 loop spans 15 amino acids. V trimming: 5 bases; J trimming: 3 bases; junction bases outside the gene matches: 10. Per germline, CDR1 MDHEN and CDR2 SYDVKM. The CDR3 is CASSPTGEGRYEQYF. The CDR3 region has the DNA TGTGCCAGCAGTCCTACGGGGGAGGGCCGCTACGAGCAGTACTTC.

This rearrangement joins TRBV6-1 to TRBJ2-7; 15 bases agree with TRBD2. The germline gives CDR1 MNHNS, CDR2 SASEGT. V shed 6 bases, J shed 4 bases, and the junction held 4 bases outside the gene matches. The CDR3 totals 15 residues. The CDR3 spells CASSPGLAGGYEQYF. In DNA, the CDR3 is TGTGCCAGCAGCCCGGGACTAGCGGGAGGTTACGAGCAGTACTTC.

The rearrangement links TRBV27 to TRBJ1-1, with 8 bases aligning to TRBD1. The germline V gene encodes CDR1 MNHEY and CDR2 SMNVEV (reference sequence). The V gene end was trimmed by 5 bases and the J gene end by 1 base; junction bases not matched to a gene: 6. The CDR3 has 15 residues. The CDR3 spells CASSLHGQGNTEAFF. In nucleotides, the CDR3 is TGTGCCAGCAGTCTCCACGGACAGGGGAACACTGAAGCTTTCTTT.

This clone showed up just once. The chain recombines TRBV28 with TRBJ2-7, with 10 bases that match TRBD2. V lost 5 bases and J lost 4; bases outside the gene matches: 5. This CDR3 has 14 residues. Per germline, CDR1 MDHEN and CDR2 SYDVKM. CDR3 amino acids: CASSISGRFYEQYF. The CDR3 region has the DNA TGTGCCAGCAGTATTAGCGGGAGGTTTTACGAGCAGTACTTC. The full variable domain, in which reference TRBV28 and TRBJ2-7 provide the parts outside the CDR3, is DVKVTQSSRYLVKRTGEKVFLECVQDMDHENMFWYRQDPGLGLRLIYFSYDVKMKEKGDIPEGYSVSREKKERFSLILESASTNQTSMYLCASSISGRFYEQYFGPGTRLTVT.

This chain links TRBV6-1 with TRBJ2-1; D unresolved. Germline values: CDR1 MNHNS, CDR2 SASEGT. The CDR3 contains 12 residues. Trimming pared 0 bases from V and 7 bases from J, leaving 4 bases between. The CDR3 is CASSEAGNEQFF. For the CDR3, the DNA is TGTGCCAGCAGTGAAGCGGGGAATGAGCAGTTCTTC.

This clone appeared a single time. This chain connects TRBV4-1 to TRBJ1-2; D perhaps matches TRBD1 (5 bases). CDR3 length: 15 residues. Germline V gene data show CDR1 as MGHRA and CDR2 as YSYEKL. Trimming shortened V by 0 bases and J by 1 base, and 9 bases separated the two germline ends. CDR3 in DNA: TGCGCCAGCAGCCAAGATAACGGGGGTAACTATGGCTACACCTTC. It encodes CASSQDNGGNYGYTF.